The T cell receptor beta chain described here comes from a study of identical twins. Regarding the study as a whole: The study found that models underestimated out-of-frame TCR alpha sharing in monozygotic twins. Possibly, invariant MAIT and iNKT cells partly confounded zero-insertion analyses.

This clonotype was observed a few times. Antigen unknown. The V and J ends lost 4 bases and 0 bases, in that order; junction bases with no gene match: 10. CDR1 is LGHDT, CDR2 YNNKEL, per germline (reference sequence). The CDR3 spans 18 residues. A universal primer binding site was introduced by template switching. The final cDNA contained unique molecular identifiers. TCRdb fed the 5' RACE reads into MiXCR, producing one record per CDR3 protein. Of hundreds of thousands of distinct CDR3 sequences listed, over 9% are singletons. These data were likewise used in another study, on yellow fever vaccine responses in identical twins. That source adds: Twins reportedly showed a vaccine T cell response that seemed partly convergent and partly personalized.

Sequencing used PBMCs. The rearrangement links TRBV3-1 to TRBJ2-3; 10 nucleotides align to TRBD2. This clonotype was sampled from a woman aged 18-30 years in good health. CDR3 coding DNA: TGTGCCAGCAGCCGCCAAGCACTAGCGGGGCCTAGCACAGATACGCAGTATTTT. Translating it yields CASSRQALAGPSTDTQYF.